What follows are 14 T cell receptor beta chains derived from one specimen sequenced in a study of response to subunit inactivated influenza vaccine. One entry per CDR3 protein results from TCRdb running MiXCR on the RT-PCR reads. The table lists 600,000 to 700,000 distinct CDR3 sequences, roughly 15% of them singletons, with approximately 7.6% in the top ten. Sequenced material: PBMCs from blood, taken less than 15 days before vaccination. All receptors derive from a man aged 50-60 years who received an inactivated influenza vaccine.

The chain joins TRBV20-1 to TRBJ1-5, with TRBD1 matching over 7 bases. CDR1 and CDR2 (germline): DFQATT, SNEGSKA (reference sequence). The V segment lost 5 bases and the J segment 0 bases; nucleotides outside the gene matches: 4. This CDR3 region has 14 residues. The CDR3 region is CSAPGGYSNQPQHF. Written as DNA, the CDR3 is TGCAGTGCTCCAGGGGGTTATAGCAATCAGCCCCAGCATTTT.

The CDR3 protein is CASTTGSRTQYF. The CDR3 nucleotides are TGTGCCAGCACTACTGGGAGCAGGACGCAGTATTTT. This chain joins TRBV28 and TRBJ2-3; D is perhaps TRBD2 (5 bases). Germline V gives CDR1 MDHEN, CDR2 SYDVKM. V was cut by 7 bases and J by 9 bases, with 14 bases left in between. This CDR3 comprises 12 residues. The whole variable domain, filled in from reference TRBV28 and TRBJ2-3, reads DVKVTQSSRYLVKRTGEKVFLECVQDMDHENMFWYRQDPGLGLRLIYFSYDVKMKEKGDIPEGYSVSREKKERFSLILESASTNQTSMYLCASTTGSRTQYFGPGTRLTVL.

CDR3 in DNA: TGCGCCAGCAGCTTGGATGGAGAGACCTCTGGAAACACCATATATTTT. This gives the protein CASSLDGETSGNTIYF. The V and J genes are TRBV5-1 and TRBJ1-3; D ambiguous. Looked up from germline, CDR1 is SGHRS and CDR2 is YFSETQ. CDR3 length equals 16 residues. Trimming stripped 0 bases from V and 0 bases from J, with 10 bases between.

CDR3 region: CASSPQPTSEAFF. The CDR3 DNA reads as TGTGCCAGCAGTCCCCAGCCGACGTCTGAAGCTTTCTTT. The chain uses TRBV2 and TRBJ1-1, with D hard to call. V was clipped by 5 bases and J by 6 bases, with 13 bases between them. Germline V CDR1 and CDR2: SNHLY, FYNNEI. This CDR3 has 13 amino acids.

This clonotype was counted only a few times. This rearrangement joins TRBV24-1 to TRBJ2-2, with D tentatively TRBD1 (6 bases). Germline V CDR1 and CDR2: KGHDR, SFDVKD. Trimming left V 7 bases short and J 4 bases short, with 15 bases between. The CDR3 spans 15 residues. The CDR3 bases are TGTGCCACCAGGGGGCCCCAGGGGAGCACCGGGGAGCTGTTTTTT. Its protein product is CATRGPQGSTGELFF.

This clonotype was recorded a few times. The chain employs TRBV4-3 and TRBJ2-3; possible D gene TRBD2, 5 bases. The CDR3 sequence is 16 residues long. Between the trimmed V and J ends, which lost 5 bases and 2 bases, there was a span of 17 bases. Germline V CDR1 and CDR2: LGHNA, YSLEER. The CDR3 DNA follows: TGCGCCAGCAGCTCAGCCGGGCTAGCCGCCACAGATACGCAGTATTTT. This gives the protein CASSSAGLAATDTQYF.

This clonotype has a handful of counts. V gene TRBV4-2 combines with J gene TRBJ2-7; TRBD2 matches at 14 bases. The CDR3 runs to 22 residues. Germline V lookup: CDR1 LGHNA, CDR2 YNFKEQ. The trim removed 5 bases at V and 4 bases at J, leaving 25 bases unmatched. The CDR3 bases are TGTGCCAGCAGCAAAAGAGCTCCATGGAGGCGGACTAGCGGGGGGAATGAATACGAGCAGTACTTC. This codes for CASSKRAPWRRTSGGNEYEQYF.

This clonotype was seen many times. The chain has TRBV7-2 and TRBJ1-2; 7 bases align to TRBD1. This CDR3 contains 12 residues. V was clipped by 2 bases and J by 14 bases; unmatched bases: 8. Per the germline V gene, CDR1 is SGHTA and CDR2 is FQGNSA. CDR3 in amino acids: CASSLTTGSKTF. DNA of the CDR3: TGTGCCAGCAGCTTAACGACAGGGTCGAAGACCTTC.

The chain is built from TRBV4-3 and TRBJ2-3; 7 bases align to TRBD2. The CDR3 runs to 15 residues. J gave up 7 bases and V 1 base, and 8 bases lay outside the gene matches. The germline V gene encodes CDR1 LGHNA and CDR2 YSLEER. The CDR3 DNA sequence: TGCGCCAGCAGCCAAGTTGGCGGGAGTGGTAATACGCAGTATTTT. Translated: CASSQVGGSGNTQYF.

The chain uses TRBV18 and TRBJ1-1; possibly TRBD1 for D (5 bases). Germline V gives CDR1 KGHSH, CDR2 LQKENI. The length of the CDR3 is 13 residues. Trimming cost V 6 bases and J 4 bases, with 12 bases left between them. The CDR3 protein is CASSYDGGTEAFF. CDR3 in DNA: TGTGCCAGCTCTTACGACGGGGGCACTGAAGCTTTCTTT.

This clonotype was seen more than once but under ten times. The V gene is TRBV23-1, the J gene TRBJ2-2; TRBD2 matches at 11 bases. TRBV23-1 is classed as an ORF, of uncertain function. The CDR3 totals 14 residues. Here the CDR3 reads CALAGETYTGELFF. The CDR3 nucleotides are TGCGCACTAGCGGGGGAGACTTACACCGGGGAGCTGTTTTTT.

This clonotype has a handful of counts. The rearrangement uses TRBV12-3 or TRBV12-4 and TRBJ2-6; D call uncertain. The CDR3 is 18 residues long. The V gene lost 5 bases and the J gene lost 0 bases, with 17 bases spanning the gap. CDR3 amino acids: CASSQVPVTFSGANVLTF. In DNA form, the CDR3 reads TGTGCCAGCAGTCAAGTTCCGGTGACCTTCTCTGGGGCCAACGTCCTGACTTTC.

The chain carries TRBV12-3 or TRBV12-4 and TRBJ2-2; D is uncertain. The ends were cut back, 7 bases at V and 8 bases at J, with 11 bases in the middle. The CDR3 length is 12 residues. CDR3 amino acids: CASTNGAGELFF. CDR3 sequence (DNA): TGTGCCAGCACCAATGGAGCAGGGGAGCTGTTTTTT.

Many counts were recorded for this clonotype. The rearrangement links TRBV7-3 to TRBJ2-2, with D hard to call. The germline gives CDR1 SGHTA, CDR2 FQGTGA. This CDR3 contains 15 residues. V lost 6 bases to trimming and J lost 0 bases, with 11 bases between them. CDR3 sequence reads: CASSQYGANTGELFF. CDR3 bases: TGTGCCAGCAGTCAATATGGGGCGAACACCGGGGAGCTGTTTTTT.